The 18 T cell receptor beta chains given below trace back to one sample, sequenced in a study of blood T cell repertoires in COVID-19. The repertoire was sequenced with immunoSEQ multiplex PCR; TCRdb's copy has only in-frame clones and lacks some. The sample lists over 45,000 clones, around 82% occurring once. The sequenced material came from peripheral blood. These receptors were collected from a woman older than 75 with acute or convalescent COVID-19.

The chain joins TRBV29-1 to TRBJ2-5; D unresolved. Germline V gene lookup returns CDR1 SQVTM and CDR2 ANQGSEA. Trimming left V 1 base short and J 0 bases short, with 9 bases between. The CDR3 spans 14 residues. This chain's CDR3 is CSVEVPPNQETQYF. The CDR3 region has the DNA TGCAGCGTTGAAGTCCCCCCCAACCAAGAGACCCAGTACTTC. Drawing the rest from reference TRBV29-1 and TRBJ2-5, the complete variable domain is SAVISQKPSRDICQRGTSLTIQCQVDSQVTMMFWYRQQPGQSLTLIATANQGSEATYESGFVIDKFPISRPNLTFSTLTVSNMSPEDSSIYLCSVEVPPNQETQYFGPGTRLLVL.

The V and J genes are TRBV6-6 and TRBJ2-1; TRBD2 matches 12 bases. Trimming cost V 7 bases and J 4 bases; bases outside gene matches: 5. CDR1 MNHNY and CDR2 SVGAGI come from the germline V gene (reference sequence). The CDR3 length is 15 residues. CDR3 in amino acids: CASTTSGGWYNEQFF. CDR3 nucleotides: TGTGCCAGCACAACTAGCGGGGGGTGGTACAATGAGCAGTTCTTC.

The chain has TRBV12-5 and TRBJ2-2, with 8 positions matching TRBD1. The ends lost 2 bases at V and 7 bases at J; junction bases unmatched: 12. CDR1 is LGHNT, CDR2 FRNRAP, per germline. This CDR3 has 17 amino acids. This CDR3 is CASGLKPRGPGGGELFF. CDR3 DNA: TGTGCTAGTGGTTTGAAACCCAGGGGGCCAGGGGGCGGGGAGCTGTTTTTT.

The V and J genes are TRBV9 and TRBJ1-2; tentatively, D is TRBD1 (5 bases). Germline V gene lookup returns CDR1 SGDLS and CDR2 YYNGEE. CDR3 length equals 13 residues. Trimming removed 0 bases from V and 7 bases from J, with 10 bases in between. This CDR3 is CASSVVIGGGYTF. CDR3 nucleotide sequence: TGTGCCAGCAGCGTAGTCATCGGGGGTGGCTACACCTTC. Using reference TRBV9 and TRBJ1-2 for the parts outside the CDR3, the full variable domain is DSGVTQTPKHLITATGQRVTLRCSPRSGDLSVYWYQQSLDQGLQFLIQYYNGEERAKGNILERFSAQQFPDLHSELNLSSLELGDSALYFCASSVVIGGGYTFGSGTRLTVV.

The chain combines TRBV5-6 with TRBJ2-7, with D possibly being TRBD2 (6 bases). Trimming took off 4 bases at V and 7 bases at J, with 21 bases between the two ends. CDR3 length: 15 residues. CDR1 SGHDT and CDR2 YYEEEE come from the germline V gene. Written as DNA, the CDR3 is TGTGCCAGCAGCCTGGGCCGACGCGGGACCAGGGAGCAGTACTTC. It is translated as CASSLGRRGTREQYF. Full variable domain (missing parts from reference TRBV5-6 and TRBJ2-7): DAGVTQSPTHLIKTRGQQVTLRCSPKSGHDTVSWYQQALGQGPQFIFQYYEEEERQRGNFPDRFSGHQFPNYSSELNVNALLLGDSALYLCASSLGRRGTREQYFGPGTRLTVT.

The gene calls are TRBV25-1 and TRBJ1-4; D call uncertain. The V end was cut by 2 bases, the J end by 0 bases, with 7 bases between. This CDR3 region has 15 residues. Germline V gives CDR1 MGHDK, CDR2 SYGVNS. The chain's CDR3 is CASSEEVSTNEKLFF. CDR3 coding DNA: TGTGCCAGCAGTGAAGAGGTGTCAACTAATGAAAAACTGTTTTTT.

The chain is built from TRBV7-6 and TRBJ2-2, with D possibly being TRBD2 (6 bases). The V end was cut by 1 base, the J end by 1 base, with 10 bases between. Per the germline V gene, CDR1 is SGHVS and CDR2 is FNYEAQ. The CDR3 consists of 16 residues. In DNA form, the CDR3 reads TGTGCCAGCAGCTTAGGGAGTAGCGGGAACACCGGGGAGCTGTTTTTT. It is translated as CASSLGSSGNTGELFF.

The J gene is TRBJ1-2, the V gene TRBV6-5; 10 nucleotides line up with TRBD1. Germline lookup yields CDR1 MNHEY and CDR2 SVGAGI. V dropped 9 bases and J dropped 4; count of bases not matched to a gene: 5. There are 13 residues in the CDR3. The CDR3 protein is CASSGTGAYGYTF. CDR3 bases: TGTGCCAGTAGCGGGACAGGGGCCTATGGCTACACCTTC.

The chain links TRBV12-5 to TRBJ2-5; the match to TRBD2 covers 7 bases. This CDR3 is 15 amino acids long. The V gene end was trimmed by 5 bases and the J gene end by 4 bases; junction bases not matched to a gene: 10. The germline V gene encodes CDR1 LGHNT and CDR2 FRNRAP. For the CDR3, the DNA is TGTGCTAGTGGTCCACTAGGAGCGGGACGAGAGACCCAGTACTTC. This codes for CASGPLGAGRETQYF.

V is TRBV5-1 and J is TRBJ1-1, with D maybe TRBD1 (5 bases). This CDR3 spans 15 amino acids. Trimming removed 0 bases from V and 8 bases from J, with 17 bases in between. Looked up from germline, CDR1 is SGHRS and CDR2 is YFSETQ. The CDR3 nucleotides read TGCGCCAGCAGCTTGGCTTCCGGCAGGGTAGGCGAAGCTTTCTTT. Encoded protein: CASSLASGRVGEAFF.

This chain joins TRBV27 and TRBJ1-2; TRBD1 aligns across 12 bases. The germline V gene encodes CDR1 MNHEY and CDR2 SMNVEV (reference sequence). Trimming cost V 5 bases and J 5 bases; bases outside gene matches: 9. There are 16 residues in the CDR3. The CDR3 bases are TGTGCCAGCAGTCGGGACAGGGGGCGCTTTGGGTATGGCTACACCTTC. Protein: CASSRDRGRFGYGYTF.

The CDR3 nucleotides read TGTGCCAGCAGGGCTGATCCCGGAGGTGAAAAACTGTTTTTT. Its protein product is CASRADPGGEKLFF. The chain combines TRBV2 with TRBJ1-4; D is uncertain. V was cut by 6 bases and J by 7 bases, with 15 bases left in between. The CDR3 is 14 residues long. The germline V gene encodes CDR1 SNHLY and CDR2 FYNNEI.

The chain combines TRBV5-1 with TRBJ2-3; D remains ambiguous. The CDR3 consists of 14 residues. The germline V gene has CDR1 SGHRS and CDR2 YFSETQ. Trimming stripped 1 base from V and 2 bases from J, with 8 bases between. The CDR3: CASSLQQLTDTQYF. The CDR3 DNA is TGCGCCAGCAGCTTGCAACAGCTCACAGATACGCAGTATTTT. Using reference TRBV5-1 and TRBJ2-3 for the parts outside the CDR3, the full variable domain is KAGVTQTPRYLIKTRGQQVTLSCSPISGHRSVSWYQQTPGQGLQFLFEYFSETQRNKGNFPGRFSGRQFSNSRSEMNVSTLELGDSALYLCASSLQQLTDTQYFGPGTRLTVL.

The V call is TRBV6-2 or TRBV6-3, the J call TRBJ1-1; D remains unclear. V was shortened by 4 bases and J by 8 bases, with 14 bases between the two germline ends. Germline V gene sequence: CDR1 MNHEY, CDR2 SVGEGT. The CDR3 contains 13 residues. CDR3 in amino acids: CASSSSGTKEAFF. The DNA for the CDR3 is TGTGCCAGCAGTTCCTCGGGTACTAAGGAAGCTTTCTTT.

The J gene is TRBJ2-2, the V gene TRBV15, with a weak D call TRBD1 (5 bases). Germline-derived CDR1 and CDR2 are LNHNV and YYDKDF (reference sequence). The CDR3 is 14 residues long. Trimming shortened V by 1 base and J by 7 bases, and 10 bases separated the two germline ends. The CDR3 DNA reads TGTGCCACCAGCAGAGGGCGACAGATCGGGGAGCTGTTTTTT. Its translation is CATSRGRQIGELFF.

This sequence joins TRBV29-1 and TRBJ2-3, with D maybe TRBD2 (6 bases). Trimming took off 3 bases at V and 3 bases at J, with 13 bases between the two ends. CDR1 is SQVTM and CDR2 is ANQGSEA in the germline V gene. This CDR3 contains 14 residues. CDR3 in amino acids: CSVDSGSGTDTQYF. The CDR3 DNA reads as TGCAGCGTTGACTCCGGGAGTGGTACAGATACGCAGTATTTT.

This clone was seen only once. V is TRBV19 and J is TRBJ1-2; D unresolved. The CDR3 runs to 14 residues. Germline V gene sequence: CDR1 LNHDA, CDR2 SQIVND (reference sequence). V was shortened by 0 bases and J by 2 bases, with 7 bases between the two germline ends. In DNA, the CDR3 is TGTGCCAGTAGTATAGACGAGGCCAACTATGGCTACACCTTC. Its translation: CASSIDEANYGYTF. The full variable domain, rest sourced from reference TRBV19 and TRBJ1-2, is DGGITQSPKYLFRKEGQNVTLSCEQNLNHDAMYWYRQDPGQGLRLIYYSQIVNDFQKGDIAEGYSVSREKKESFPLTVTSAQKNPTAFYLCASSIDEANYGYTFGSGTRLTVV.

Here the CDR3 reads CASRGAGGFEQFF. CDR3 nucleotide sequence: TGTGCCAGCAGAGGGGCTGGGGGCTTTGAGCAGTTCTTC. The chain recombines TRBV5-4 with TRBJ2-1; D possibly corresponds to TRBD1 (6 bases). Germline V lookup: CDR1 SGHNT, CDR2 YYREEE (reference sequence). The CDR3 spans 13 residues. V gave up 5 bases and J gave up 9 bases, with 15 bases separating them.